A selection of T cell receptor beta chains follows, all from one sample in a study of T cell repertoires in cytomegalovirus infection. These TCRs' antigens remain unknown. One entry per CDR3 protein results from TCRdb running MiXCR on the reads. The sample lists 80,000 to 95,000 distinct CDR3 sequences; around 28% were seen once. The sample in question was CD8+ T cells from cultured PBMCs, obtained from culture after CMV antigen stimulation. The receptors were gathered from a human donor in good health (CMV status not recorded). Some clones in this sample may be carry-over from other donors' samples. CDR3s leave out the opening cysteine and the closing phenylalanine or tryptophan. The D gene is left open where the match is weak.

V | length | D | CDR3
TRBV15 | 12 | - | ATSRVGIQETQY
TRBV15 | 13 | - | ATSKNSDPYNEQF
TRBV27 | 13 | - | ASSLSGFGADTQY
TRBV7-9 | 14 | - | ASSSDRNTPRETQY
TRBV7-8 | 12 | - | ASSLAGVSYEQY
TRBV6-6 | 13 | - | ASSYIRAGANVLT
TRBV20-1 | 11 | - | SAIGGATDTQY
TRBV7-6 | 14 | TRBD2 | ASSLASGGATDTQY
TRBV7-4 | 14 | - | ASSSSQGLENEKLF
TRBV2 | 15 | - | ASSESYSRVGDYGYT
TRBV7-3 | 12 | - | ASSLDNRPGELF
TRBV15 | 11 | TRBD1 | ASSGGAGNTIY
TRBV4-1 | 14 | TRBD1 | ASSQLALRQGGGYT
TRBV2 | 8 | - | ASSGTEAF
TRBV7-2 | 11 | - | ASSFLSNYGYT
TRBV7-9 | 12 | - | ASSLIRVWDTQY
TRBV12-3/TRBV12-4 | 11 | - | ASSPLRGNEQF
TRBV7-9 | 10 | - | ASSLSEYEQY
TRBV6-5 | 13 | - | ASSYSFGSSYEQY
TRBV11-2 | 13 | TRBD1 | ASSLGTGGGQPQH
TRBV7-2 | 14 | TRBD1 | ASSLGTGEGYYGYT
TRBV6-1 | 12 | TRBD1 | ASSSYPTGDGYT
TRBV29-1 | 11 | - | RATTGQPSEQF
TRBV7-9 | 12 | - | ASSLDTRALGYT
TRBV28 | 10 | - | ASSLTVNEQF
TRBV7-9 | 12 | TRBD1 | ASSPGQGGDEQY
TRBV7-9 | 12 | - | ASSRRDTHTEAF
TRBV6-5 | 13 | TRBD2 | ASSYWAGVRYEQY
TRBV11-2 | 13 | TRBD2 | ASSQGTSGVDEQF
TRBV6-1 | 15 | - | ASSDPWGVGSNQPQH
TRBV5-5 | 14 | - | ASSPPVDRDTGELF
TRBV6-1 | 10 | TRBD2 | ASSAGGYEQY
TRBV12-3/TRBV12-4 | 12 | - | ASSSPPHGETQY
TRBV4-1 | 15 | - | ASSLKGTLEYNLPLH
TRBV12-3/TRBV12-4 | 11 | - | ASGGTSSYEQY
TRBV7-8 | 13 | TRBD1 | ASSFTGGSNEKLF
TRBV5-4 | 14 | TRBD1 | ASSLGDRIYNSPLH
TRBV4-3 | 14 | - | ASSQDPGSYNSPLH
TRBV12-3/TRBV12-4 | 11 | - | ASSTGTFYGYT
TRBV5-4 | 13 | TRBD1 | ASSTTWTGGYGYT
TRBV5-4 | 13 | - | ASSLGQAGKDTQY
TRBV15 | 10 | - | ATSRTYNEQF